These 2 T cell receptor beta chains were sequenced from one sample in a study of blood T cell repertoires in COVID-19. Method: immunoSEQ multiplex PCR; TCRdb's copy keeps in-frame clones and lacks some. The profile shows 35,000 to 55,000 clones, around 89% of them singletons. Material: peripheral blood. All receptors derive from a middle-aged man with active COVID-19.

This sequence joins TRBV18 and TRBJ2-1; a weak D match, TRBD1 (6 bases). V was trimmed by 3 bases and J by 3 bases, leaving 12 bases between them. Germline V CDR1 and CDR2: KGHSH, LQKENI. This CDR3 comprises 15 residues. In DNA, the CDR3 is TGTGCCAGCTCACCCGGGTCGACAGGCTACAATGAGCAGTTCTTC. As protein: CASSPGSTGYNEQFF.

This clone was detected only once. CDR3 DNA: TGTACGAATAGGGGGGGGGCGCGGGGAAACACCATATATTTT. This codes for CTNRGGARGNTIYF. The rearrangement uses TRBV6-8 and TRBJ1-3; tentative D call: TRBD1 (6 bases). The CDR3 contains 14 residues. The germline gives CDR1 MNHGY, CDR2 SAAAGT.